Following are 15 T cell receptor beta chains from one sample sequenced in a study of blood T cell repertoires in COVID-19. Profiled with immunoSEQ multiplex PCR; TCRdb holds only in-frame clones, not every one. There are 250,000 or so clones in the sample; around nine tenths occur only once, and about 8.6% lies in the top ten. Sequencing was carried out using peripheral blood. The receptors were gathered from a man in his forties with active or convalescent COVID-19.

This chain uses TRBV5-4 with TRBJ2-2; 9 bases map to TRBD2. V was pared by 1 base and J by 3 bases, with 4 bases of the junction left unmatched. This CDR3 has 16 amino acids. Germline assignment: CDR1 SGHNT and CDR2 YYREEE (reference sequence). The CDR3 DNA follows: TGTGCCAGCAGCTTGTTTCGCGGGGGGGACACCGGGGAGCTGTTTTTT. Translation: CASSLFRGGDTGELFF.

V gene TRBV11-3 combines with J gene TRBJ2-1, with D possibly matching TRBD1 (5 bases). Trimming pared 5 bases from V and 9 bases from J, leaving 17 bases between. The CDR3 runs to 14 residues. CDR1 and CDR2 (germline): SGHNT, YENEEA. The CDR3 here is CASSRRTLGAEQFF. In DNA, the CDR3 is TGTGCCAGCAGCCGCAGGACCCTAGGGGCTGAGCAGTTCTTC.

This CDR3 is CASSFASGLGTGELFF. The CDR3 DNA reads TGTGCCAGCAGCTTTGCCTCAGGGTTGGGGACCGGGGAGCTGTTTTTT. The chain uses TRBV12-1 and TRBJ2-2; TRBD1 is the table's D call and was not checked against the DNA. TRBV12-1 is flagged as a pseudogene. CDR3 length: 16 residues.

This clone turned up a few times. The rearrangement uses TRBV10-3 and TRBJ2-5, with 7 nucleotides matching TRBD1. Per the germline V gene, CDR1 is ENHRY and CDR2 is SYGVKD. J gave up 5 bases and V 0 bases, and 3 bases lay outside the gene matches. This CDR3 is built from 14 residues. The CDR3 DNA sequence: TGTGCCATCAGTGAGTCGACAGGGTGGGAGACCCAGTACTTC. This gives the protein CAISESTGWETQYF.

This clone was seen a handful of times. This chain uses TRBV18 with TRBJ2-7; TRBD2 matches 7 bases. The CDR3 has 16 residues. Germline V lookup: CDR1 KGHSH, CDR2 LQKENI. Trimming at V came to 2 bases and at J to 5 bases, leaving 12 bases not matched to a gene. CDR3 DNA sequence: TGTGCCAGCTCACCAAGGAGCGGGATGAATGGGGACGAGCAGTACTTC. Protein product: CASSPRSGMNGDEQYF.

This chain joins TRBV18 and TRBJ1-4; TRBD1 matches at 9 bases. CDR3 size: 16 residues. Germline V CDR1 and CDR2: KGHSH, LQKENI. Trimming at V came to 5 bases and at J to 2 bases, leaving 6 bases not matched to a gene. This CDR3 reads CASSSGQGGTNEKLFF. CDR3 bases: TGTGCCAGCTCATCGGGACAGGGCGGCACTAATGAAAAACTGTTTTTT.

The chain recombines TRBV5-1 with TRBJ2-3, with TRBD1 matching over 8 bases. The CDR3 spans 16 residues. In germline, CDR1 is SGHRS, CDR2 YFSETQ. With V trimmed by 0 bases and J by 1 base, 4 bases remained unmatched. The CDR3 is CASSLALTGGTDTQYF. For the CDR3, the DNA is TGCGCCAGCAGCTTGGCCTTGACAGGGGGCACAGATACGCAGTATTTT.

The chain recombines TRBV29-1 with TRBJ1-4; tentative D call: TRBD1 (6 bases). The germline V gene has CDR1 SQVTM and CDR2 ANQGSEA. This CDR3 spans 13 amino acids. V was clipped by 6 bases and J by 5 bases, with 13 bases between them. CDR3 nucleotides: TGCAGCGTCTTCGGACAGTTAAATGAAAAACTGTTTTTT. It translates to CSVFGQLNEKLFF.

The rearrangement uses TRBV2 and TRBJ1-2; D is uncertain. The CDR3 is made up of 13 amino acids. Germline CDR1 SNHLY, CDR2 FYNNEI. With 9 bases removed from V and 4 bases from J, the gap between germline ends came to 15 bases. Here the CDR3 reads CARLPEVSYGYTF. The CDR3, as DNA: TGTGCCAGACTACCGGAGGTTAGCTATGGCTACACCTTC.

The V and J genes are TRBV5-1 and TRBJ2-3; 10 bases match TRBD2. CDR1 is SGHRS, CDR2 YFSETQ, per germline. The CDR3 is 19 residues long. V gave up 3 bases and J gave up 0 bases; unmatched junction bases: 13. The CDR3 DNA follows: TGCGCCAGCAGCTCTTCGACTAGCGGGTCCGCAACTAGCACAGATACGCAGTATTTT. Translating it yields CASSSSTSGSATSTDTQYF.

This chain uses TRBV24-1 with TRBJ1-2; no reliable D call. This CDR3 region has 14 residues. The V gene's germline CDR1 is KGHDR and CDR2 SFDVKD. The germline V and J ends were trimmed by 3 bases and 3 bases, with 10 bases remaining between them. The CDR3 nucleotides are TGTGCCACCAGTGATCCGACAACCCACTATGGCTACACCTTC. It specifies CATSDPTTHYGYTF.

This clone was detected only once. The V and J genes are TRBV6-5 and TRBJ1-5; a weak D match, TRBD1 (5 bases). The V gene lost 5 bases and the J gene lost 3 bases, with 8 bases spanning the gap. The CDR3 length is 13 residues. CDR1 MNHEY and CDR2 SVGAGI come from the germline V gene. The CDR3 protein is CASSTDINQPQHF. CDR3 DNA sequence: TGTGCCAGCAGTACGGACATCAATCAGCCCCAGCATTTT.

This chain connects TRBV28 to TRBJ1-4; TRBD1 matches 8 bases. V gave up 3 bases and J gave up 7 bases; unmatched junction bases: 7. The germline V gene encodes CDR1 MDHEN and CDR2 SYDVKM. This CDR3 has 15 amino acids. Written as DNA, the CDR3 is TGTGCCAGCAGTTTCAGGGCAGGGGGCGGTGAAAAACTGTTTTTT. Residues: CASSFRAGGGEKLFF.

This clone was found a few times. The chain combines TRBV7-3 with TRBJ2-7; maybe TRBD1 (5 bases). The CDR3 is 15 amino acids. Germline V CDR1 and CDR2: SGHTA, FQGTGA. V lost 1 base, J lost 2 bases, and 12 bases lay in between. CDR3 in amino acids: CASSLRQGVAYEQYF. The CDR3 coding sequence is TGTGCCAGCAGCTTAAGGCAGGGCGTGGCCTACGAGCAGTACTTC.

This chain uses TRBV11-2 with TRBJ2-7; D possibly corresponds to TRBD2 (6 bases). Germline V gives CDR1 SGHAT, CDR2 FQNNGV. This CDR3 has 13 residues. Trimming removed 5 bases from V and 3 bases from J, with 11 bases in between. The CDR3 region has the DNA TGTGCCAGCAGCCTTCTAGCGTTCTACGAGCAGTACTTC. It translates to CASSLLAFYEQYF.